This TCR beta chain appears in the sequencing data of a study of shared clonotypes between healthy human individuals. Study-wide background: The study enrolled two women and a few men aged 18 to 49.

Every subset had its genomic DNA shared out evenly among several immunoSEQ plates. Only in-frame clones appear in the TCRdb table, and some are missing; sequencing was by immunoSEQ multiplex PCR. The sample shows roughly 500,000 clones, about 85% of them seen only once. With 4 bases removed from V and 0 bases from J, the gap between germline ends came to 7 bases. The CDR3 is 14 residues long. In germline, CDR1 is MNHNS, CDR2 SASEGT. The rearrangement links TRBV6-1 to TRBJ1-5; no reliable D call. The sample was PBMCs. The source is a woman aged 40 to 50 in good health. Some clones in this sample may be carry-over from other donors' samples. The CDR3 is CASSGQLSNQPQHF. As DNA, the CDR3 is TGTGCCAGCAGTGGTCAGCTTAGCAATCAGCCCCAGCATTTT.